Sequencing of this T cell receptor beta chain was carried out in a study of T cells in narcolepsy. Across the whole study: Patients with NT1 or NT2 and healthy control donors were enrolled.

Study results and caveats: Comparing one patient's CSF and blood CD4+ clonotypes highlighted HCRT- and TRIB2-specific autoreactive clonotypes. Healthy controls reportedly lacked the autoreactive clonotypes serially found in patients' blood. No autoreactive T cell clone sequences appeared in some memory CD4+ repertoires.

Sequencing was performed with immunoSEQ multiplex PCR; in TCRdb, only in-frame clones are kept and a portion is missing. Here the sample spans 30,000 to 35,000 clones, about four fifths being singletons. Points on this clone: Its antigen is unidentified.

J lost 7 bases, V lost 4 bases, and 4 bases had no gene match. The CDR3 is 15 amino acids. Germline V gives CDR1 LGHNA, CDR2 YNFKEQ. Material: CD45RA- memory CD4+ T cells from PBMCs. This receptor was obtained from a human donor with narcolepsy. The rearrangement uses TRBV4-2 and TRBJ1-6, with 10 bases aligning to TRBD1. The CDR3 spells CASSPTGGFNSPLHF. The CDR3 bases are TGTGCCAGCAGCCCGACAGGGGGCTTCAATTCACCCCTCCACTTT.